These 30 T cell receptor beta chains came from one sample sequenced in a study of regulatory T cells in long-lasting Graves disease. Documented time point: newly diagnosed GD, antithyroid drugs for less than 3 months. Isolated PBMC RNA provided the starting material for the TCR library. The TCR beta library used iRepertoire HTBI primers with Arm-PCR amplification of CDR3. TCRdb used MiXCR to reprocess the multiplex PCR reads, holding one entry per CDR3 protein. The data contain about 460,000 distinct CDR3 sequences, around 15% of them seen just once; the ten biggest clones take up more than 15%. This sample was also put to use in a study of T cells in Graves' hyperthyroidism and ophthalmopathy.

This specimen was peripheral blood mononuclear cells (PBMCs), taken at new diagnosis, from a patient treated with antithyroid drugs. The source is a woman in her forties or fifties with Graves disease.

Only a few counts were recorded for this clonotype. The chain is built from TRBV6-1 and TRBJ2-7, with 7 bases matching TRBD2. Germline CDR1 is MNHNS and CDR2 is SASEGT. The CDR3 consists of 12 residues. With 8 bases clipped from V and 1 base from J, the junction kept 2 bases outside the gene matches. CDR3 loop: CASGRESYEQYF. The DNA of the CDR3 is TGTGCCAGCGGGAGGGAATCCTACGAGCAGTACTTC.

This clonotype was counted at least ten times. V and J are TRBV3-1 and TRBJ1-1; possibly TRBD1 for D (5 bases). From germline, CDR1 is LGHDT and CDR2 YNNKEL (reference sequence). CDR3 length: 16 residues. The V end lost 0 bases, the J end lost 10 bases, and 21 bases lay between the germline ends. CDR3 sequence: CASSQEGSVGIGGAFF. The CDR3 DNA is TGTGCCAGCAGCCAAGAGGGGTCGGTGGGGATCGGGGGAGCTTTCTTT.

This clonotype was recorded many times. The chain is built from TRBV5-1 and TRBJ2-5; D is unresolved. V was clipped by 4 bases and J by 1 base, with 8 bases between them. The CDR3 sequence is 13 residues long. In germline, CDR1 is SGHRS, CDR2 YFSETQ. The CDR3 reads CASSILSQETQYF. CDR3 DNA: TGCGCCAGCAGCATCCTCTCCCAAGAGACCCAGTACTTC.

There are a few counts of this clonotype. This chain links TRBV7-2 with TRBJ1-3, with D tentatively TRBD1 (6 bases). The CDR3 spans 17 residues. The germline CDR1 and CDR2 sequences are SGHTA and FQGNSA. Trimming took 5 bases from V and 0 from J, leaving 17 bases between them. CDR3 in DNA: TGTGCCAGCAGCGTCGAACTCAGGGGCAGCTCTGGAAACACCATATATTTT. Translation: CASSVELRGSSGNTIYF.

The CDR3 bases are TGTGCCAGCCAAGAGAGCCTATTCCTACCCGATTCACCCCTCCACTTT. Translated: CASQESLFLPDSPLHF. This chain joins TRBV27 and TRBJ1-6; D remains ambiguous. The germline CDR1 and CDR2 sequences are MNHEY and SMNVEV (reference sequence). There are 16 residues in the CDR3. V lost 8 bases and J lost 8, with 22 bases in between.

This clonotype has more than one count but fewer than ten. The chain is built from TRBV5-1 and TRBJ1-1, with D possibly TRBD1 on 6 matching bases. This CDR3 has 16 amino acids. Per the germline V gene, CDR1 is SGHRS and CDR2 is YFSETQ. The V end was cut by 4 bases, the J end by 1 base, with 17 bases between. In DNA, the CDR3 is TGCGCCAGCAGCGGGGGGCTCGGACACGAGAACACTGAAGCTTTCTTT. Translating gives CASSGGLGHENTEAFF.

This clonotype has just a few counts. In DNA, the CDR3 is TGCGCCAGCAGCCCCGACGCGTTCAACACCGGGGAGCTGTTTTTT. It is translated as CASSPDAFNTGELFF. The rearrangement links TRBV5-1 to TRBJ2-2; no reliable D call. The CDR3 covers 15 residues. V lost 4 bases and J 2 bases, leaving 12 bases between the germline ends. CDR1 and CDR2 (germline): SGHRS, YFSETQ.

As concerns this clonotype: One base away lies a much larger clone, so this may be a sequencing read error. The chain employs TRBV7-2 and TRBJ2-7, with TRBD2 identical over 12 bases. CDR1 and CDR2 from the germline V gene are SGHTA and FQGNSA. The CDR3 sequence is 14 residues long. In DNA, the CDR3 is TGTGCCAACAGCCGTCTAGCGGGAGGGGGCGAGCAGTACTTC. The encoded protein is CANSRLAGGGEQYF.

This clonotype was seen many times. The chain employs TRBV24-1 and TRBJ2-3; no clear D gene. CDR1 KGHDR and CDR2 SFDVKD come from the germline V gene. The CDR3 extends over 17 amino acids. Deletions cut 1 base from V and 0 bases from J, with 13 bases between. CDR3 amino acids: CATSDFDGFHSTDTQYF. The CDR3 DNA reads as TGTGCCACCAGTGATTTTGACGGGTTCCATAGCACAGATACGCAGTATTTT.

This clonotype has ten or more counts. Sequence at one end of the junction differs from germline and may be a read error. CDR3 protein: CASSSWGRAHYGYTF. The CDR3 nucleotides are TGTGCCAGCAGCTCCTGGGGTAGGGCGCACTATGGCTACACCTTC. The chain has TRBV5-1 and TRBJ1-2, with no clear D. The CDR3 totals 15 residues. Germline V lookup: CDR1 SGHRS, CDR2 YFSETQ.

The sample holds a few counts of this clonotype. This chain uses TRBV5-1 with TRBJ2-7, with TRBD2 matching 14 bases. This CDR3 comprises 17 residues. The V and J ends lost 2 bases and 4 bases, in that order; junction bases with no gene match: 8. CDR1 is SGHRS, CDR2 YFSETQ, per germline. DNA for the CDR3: TGCGCCAGCAGCTTAGGCCACGGACTAGCGGGAGGTTACGAGCAGTACTTC. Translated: CASSLGHGLAGGYEQYF. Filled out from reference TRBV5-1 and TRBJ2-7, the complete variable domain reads KAGVTQTPRYLIKTRGQQVTLSCSPISGHRSVSWYQQTPGQGLQFLFEYFSETQRNKGNFPGRFSGRQFSNSRSEMNVSTLELGDSALYLCASSLGHGLAGGYEQYFGPGTRLTVT.

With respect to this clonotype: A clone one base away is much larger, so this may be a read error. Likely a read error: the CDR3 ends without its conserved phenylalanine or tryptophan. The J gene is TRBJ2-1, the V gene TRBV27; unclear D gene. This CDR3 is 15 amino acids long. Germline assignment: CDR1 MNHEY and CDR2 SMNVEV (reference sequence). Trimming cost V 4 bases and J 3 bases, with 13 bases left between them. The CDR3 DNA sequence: TGTGCCAGCAGTTCCCCCAGGCCGCTCTACAATGAGCAGTTCTCC. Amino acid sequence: CASSSPRPLYNEQFS.

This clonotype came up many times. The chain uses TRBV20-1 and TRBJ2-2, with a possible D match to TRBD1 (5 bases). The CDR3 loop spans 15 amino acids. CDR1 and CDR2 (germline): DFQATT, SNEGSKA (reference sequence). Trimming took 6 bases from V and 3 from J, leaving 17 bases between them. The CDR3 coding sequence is TGCAGTGCGGAAGACAGAAGATCGGACACCGGGGAGCTGTTTTTT. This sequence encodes CSAEDRRSDTGELFF.

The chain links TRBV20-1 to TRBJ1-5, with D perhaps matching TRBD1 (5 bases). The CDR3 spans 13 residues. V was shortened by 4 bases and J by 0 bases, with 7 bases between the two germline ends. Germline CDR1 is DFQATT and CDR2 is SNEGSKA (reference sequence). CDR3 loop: CSATGHSNQPQHF. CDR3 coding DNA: TGCAGTGCTACAGGGCATAGCAATCAGCCCCAGCATTTT.

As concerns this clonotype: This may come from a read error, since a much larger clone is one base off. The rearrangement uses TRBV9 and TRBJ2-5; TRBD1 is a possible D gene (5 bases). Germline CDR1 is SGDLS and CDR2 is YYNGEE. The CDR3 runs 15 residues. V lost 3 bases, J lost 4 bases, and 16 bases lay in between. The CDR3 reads CASSDSLQDGETQYF. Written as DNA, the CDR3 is TGTGCCAGCAGCGACTCCCTACAGGATGGAGAGACCCAGTACTTC.

The CDR3 loop is CASSIAGGDYEQYF. The CDR3 coding sequence is TGTGCCAGTAGTATTGCGGGAGGGGACTACGAGCAGTACTTC. This chain uses TRBV19 with TRBJ2-7, with 9 positions matching TRBD2. The germline CDR1 and CDR2 sequences are LNHDA and SQIVND (reference sequence). After removal of 3 bases from V and 3 bases from J, the junction contained 3 bases not matched to a gene. This CDR3 is built from 14 residues. Based on the CDR3 plus reference TRBV19 and TRBJ2-7, the full variable domain is DGGITQSPKYLFRKEGQNVTLSCEQNLNHDAMYWYRQDPGQGLRLIYYSQIVNDFQKGDIAEGYSVSREKKESFPLTVTSAQKNPTAFYLCASSIAGGDYEQYFGPGTRLTVT.

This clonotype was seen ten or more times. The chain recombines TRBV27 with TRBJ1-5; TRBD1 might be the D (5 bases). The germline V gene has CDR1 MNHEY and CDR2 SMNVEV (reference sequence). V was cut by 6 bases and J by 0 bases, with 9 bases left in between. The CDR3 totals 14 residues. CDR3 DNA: TGTGCCAGCAGGCCGGGACTTAGCAATCAGCCCCAGCATTTT. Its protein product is CASRPGLSNQPQHF.

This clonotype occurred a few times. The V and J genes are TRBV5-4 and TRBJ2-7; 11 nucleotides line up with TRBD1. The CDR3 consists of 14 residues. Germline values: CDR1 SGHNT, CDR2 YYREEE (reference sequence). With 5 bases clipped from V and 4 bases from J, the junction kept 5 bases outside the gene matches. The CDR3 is CASSRDRGVYEQYF. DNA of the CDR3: TGTGCCAGCAGTAGGGACAGGGGGGTGTACGAGCAGTACTTC.

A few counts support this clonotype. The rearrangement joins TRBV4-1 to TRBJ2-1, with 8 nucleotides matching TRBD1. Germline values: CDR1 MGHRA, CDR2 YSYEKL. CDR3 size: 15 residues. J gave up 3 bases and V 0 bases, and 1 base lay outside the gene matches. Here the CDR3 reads CASSQETGGYNEQFF. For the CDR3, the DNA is TGCGCCAGCAGCCAAGAAACAGGGGGCTACAATGAGCAGTTCTTC.

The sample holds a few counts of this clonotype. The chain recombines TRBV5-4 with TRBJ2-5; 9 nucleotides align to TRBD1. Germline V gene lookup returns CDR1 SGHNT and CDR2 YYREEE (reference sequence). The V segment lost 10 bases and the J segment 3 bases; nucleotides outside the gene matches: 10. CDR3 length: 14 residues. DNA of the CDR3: TGTGCCTCCAGGGGAGACAGGGGGGAAGAGACCCAGTACTTC. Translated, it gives CASRGDRGEETQYF.

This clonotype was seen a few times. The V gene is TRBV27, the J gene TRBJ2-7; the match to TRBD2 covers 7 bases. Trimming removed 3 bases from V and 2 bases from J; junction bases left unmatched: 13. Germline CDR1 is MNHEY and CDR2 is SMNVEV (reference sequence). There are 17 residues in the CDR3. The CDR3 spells CASSFPGGRVGTYEQYF. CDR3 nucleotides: TGTGCCAGCAGTTTCCCGGGCGGGAGAGTAGGTACCTACGAGCAGTACTTC.

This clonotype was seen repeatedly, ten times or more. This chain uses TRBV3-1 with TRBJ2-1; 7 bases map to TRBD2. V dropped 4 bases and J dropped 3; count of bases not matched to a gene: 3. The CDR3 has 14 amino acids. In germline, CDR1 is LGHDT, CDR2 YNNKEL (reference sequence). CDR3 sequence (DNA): TGTGCCAGCAGCCCGGGACTACTCTACAATGAGCAGTTCTTC. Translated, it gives CASSPGLLYNEQFF.

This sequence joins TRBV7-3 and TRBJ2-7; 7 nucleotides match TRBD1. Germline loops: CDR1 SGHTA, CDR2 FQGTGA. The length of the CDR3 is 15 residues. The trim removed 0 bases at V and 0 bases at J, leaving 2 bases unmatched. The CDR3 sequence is CASSLTGDSSYEQYF. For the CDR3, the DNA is TGTGCCAGCAGCTTAACCGGGGACAGCTCCTACGAGCAGTACTTC.

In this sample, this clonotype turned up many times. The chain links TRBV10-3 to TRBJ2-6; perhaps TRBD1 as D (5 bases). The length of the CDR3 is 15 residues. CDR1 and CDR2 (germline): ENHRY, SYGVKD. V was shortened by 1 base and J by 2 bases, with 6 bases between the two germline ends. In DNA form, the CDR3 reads TGTGCCATCAGTGAGTGGGGCACTGGGGCCAACGTCCTGACTTTC. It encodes CAISEWGTGANVLTF.

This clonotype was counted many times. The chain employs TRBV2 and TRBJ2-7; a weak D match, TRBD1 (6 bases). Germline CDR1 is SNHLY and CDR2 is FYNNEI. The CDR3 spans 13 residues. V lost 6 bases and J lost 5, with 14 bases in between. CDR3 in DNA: TGTGCCAGCAGGAACAGGGAAAAGGACGAGCAGTACTTC. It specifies CASRNREKDEQYF.

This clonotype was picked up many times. CDR3 region: CASSALGELFF. The DNA of the CDR3 is TGTGCCAGCAGTGCCCTCGGGGAGCTGTTTTTT. The chain links TRBV28 to TRBJ2-2; the D is unclear. CDR3 length equals 11 residues. The V gene's germline CDR1 is MDHEN and CDR2 SYDVKM. V was clipped by 5 bases and J by 7 bases, with 5 bases between them.

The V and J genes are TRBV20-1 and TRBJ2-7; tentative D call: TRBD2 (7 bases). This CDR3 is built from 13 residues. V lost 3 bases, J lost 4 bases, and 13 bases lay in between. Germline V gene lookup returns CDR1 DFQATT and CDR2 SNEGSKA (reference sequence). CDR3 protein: CSASKGGRYEQYF. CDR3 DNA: TGCAGTGCTAGTAAGGGGGGGCGTTACGAGCAGTACTTC.

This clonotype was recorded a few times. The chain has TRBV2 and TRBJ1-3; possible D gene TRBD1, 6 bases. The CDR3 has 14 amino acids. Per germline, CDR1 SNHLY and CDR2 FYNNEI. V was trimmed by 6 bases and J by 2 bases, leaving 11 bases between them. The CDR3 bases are TGTGCCAGCAGGGGGACACTACCTGGAAACACCATATATTTT. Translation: CASRGTLPGNTIYF.

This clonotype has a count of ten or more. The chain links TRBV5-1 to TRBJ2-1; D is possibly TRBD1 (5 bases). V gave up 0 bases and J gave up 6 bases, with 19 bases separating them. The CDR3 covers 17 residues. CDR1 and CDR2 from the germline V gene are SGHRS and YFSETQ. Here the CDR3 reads CASSLAYRQGLVNEQFF. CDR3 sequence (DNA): TGCGCCAGCAGCTTGGCCTATCGGCAGGGCTTAGTCAATGAGCAGTTCTTC. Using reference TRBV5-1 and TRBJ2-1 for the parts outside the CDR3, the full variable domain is KAGVTQTPRYLIKTRGQQVTLSCSPISGHRSVSWYQQTPGQGLQFLFEYFSETQRNKGNFPGRFSGRQFSNSRSEMNVSTLELGDSALYLCASSLAYRQGLVNEQFFGPGTRLTVL.

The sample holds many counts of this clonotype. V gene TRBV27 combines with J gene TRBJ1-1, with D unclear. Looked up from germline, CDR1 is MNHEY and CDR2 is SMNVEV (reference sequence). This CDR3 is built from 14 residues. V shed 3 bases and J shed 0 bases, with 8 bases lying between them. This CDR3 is CASSLSGVNTEAFF. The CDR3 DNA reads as TGTGCCAGCAGTTTGTCGGGCGTGAACACTGAAGCTTTCTTT.